The next 11 T cell receptor beta chains were all read from a single sample in a study of regulatory T cells in long-lasting Graves disease. Sample time point: persistent/refractory GD, antithyroid drugs over 5 years with positive TRAb. With RNA extracted from PBMCs as input, the TCR library was made. Researchers made TCR beta libraries by using iRepertoire HTBI primers and running Arm-PCR on CDR3 regions. TCRdb independently ran MiXCR on the multiplex PCR reads; one entry per CDR3 protein. The table shows roughly 400,000 distinct CDR3 sequences, with 21% occurring only once. Specimen: peripheral blood mononuclear cells (PBMCs), collected when the disease was refractory, from a patient treated with antithyroid drugs. The receptors originated from a female donor with Graves disease.

The rearrangement links TRBV20-1 to TRBJ2-5; the D is unclear. Germline loops: CDR1 DFQATT, CDR2 SNEGSKA (reference sequence). The CDR3 runs 12 residues. The ends were cut back, 6 bases at V and 5 bases at J, with 13 bases in the middle. The CDR3 region is CSAETSFETQYF. CDR3 bases: TGCAGTGCCGAGACGTCCTTCGAGACCCAGTACTTC.

The rearrangement uses TRBV20-1 and TRBJ1-2; 9 bases line up with TRBD1. Unmatched junction bases numbered 5, after V lost 1 base and J lost 2 bases. CDR3 length: 15 amino acids. Per the germline V gene, CDR1 is DFQATT and CDR2 is SNEGSKA (reference sequence). This chain's CDR3 is CSARVTGGKNYGYTF. DNA for the CDR3: TGCAGTGCTAGAGTGACAGGGGGAAAAAACTATGGCTACACCTTC.

V usage is TRBV30 and J usage is TRBJ2-4; 9 bases line up with TRBD2. Per the germline V gene, CDR1 is GTSNPN and CDR2 is SVGIG (reference sequence). The CDR3 sequence is 15 residues long. The CDR3 spells CAANLLAGSGNIQYF. Written as DNA, the CDR3 is TGTGCAGCGAATCTGCTAGCGGGGAGTGGAAACATTCAGTACTTC.

This clonotype has a count of ten or more. This rearrangement joins TRBV29-1 to TRBJ1-2, with D unresolved. V lost 6 bases and J lost 5, with 19 bases in between. The CDR3 extends over 14 amino acids. Germline V CDR1 and CDR2: SQVTM, ANQGSEA. The CDR3 protein is CSVLDPRMTYGYTF. The CDR3 bases are TGCAGCGTGCTGGACCCCCGCATGACGTATGGCTACACCTTC.

Many counts were recorded for this clonotype. The rearrangement joins TRBV28 to TRBJ1-1, with a weak D call TRBD1 (5 bases). The CDR3 sequence is 14 residues long. V was clipped by 3 bases and J by 1 base, with 9 bases between them. Germline V lookup: CDR1 MDHEN, CDR2 SYDVKM. The CDR3 protein is CASSLRQGNTEAFF. DNA of the CDR3: TGTGCCAGCAGTTTGCGGCAGGGGAACACTGAAGCTTTCTTT.

Concerning this clonotype itself: One end of the junction varies from germline; a read error may be responsible. This chain connects TRBV20-1 to TRBJ2-1; TRBD2 matches at 7 bases. Germline assignment: CDR1 DFQATT and CDR2 SNEGSKA (reference sequence). The CDR3 has 15 amino acids. DNA of the CDR3: TGCAGTGTTAGACTCCCCGGGACTACCTACAATGAGCAGTTCTTC. As protein: CSVRLPGTTYNEQFF.

The chain joins TRBV9 to TRBJ2-2; tentative D call: TRBD2 (6 bases). Germline assignment: CDR1 SGDLS and CDR2 YYNGEE. Trimming removed 0 bases from V and 1 base from J, with 10 bases in between. The CDR3 consists of 16 residues. CDR3: CASSVVGTLNTGELFF. In DNA form, the CDR3 reads TGTGCCAGCAGCGTAGTAGGGACTTTGAACACCGGGGAGCTGTTTTTT. The full variable domain, with the rest looked up from reference TRBV9 and TRBJ2-2, is DSGVTQTPKHLITATGQRVTLRCSPRSGDLSVYWYQQSLDQGLQFLIQYYNGEERAKGNILERFSAQQFPDLHSELNLSSLELGDSALYFCASSVVGTLNTGELFFGEGSRLTVL.

Note on this clonotype: Given a much more abundant clone one base away, this may be a read error. This rearrangement joins TRBV19 to TRBJ1-4; D is unclear. The germline gives CDR1 LNHDA, CDR2 SQIVND (reference sequence). This CDR3 contains 17 residues. CDR3 nucleotide sequence: TGTGCCAGTAGTAACATGGGATGGACCCCAACTAATAAAAAACTGTTTTTT. It specifies CASSNMGWTPTNKKLFF.

The gene calls are TRBV7-2 and TRBJ2-7, with 10 bases that match TRBD2. Germline V CDR1 and CDR2: SGHTA, FQGNSA. The CDR3 spans 15 residues. The junction had 11 bases not matched to a gene; V was cut back by 3 bases and J by 9 bases. The CDR3 here is CASSLGELAGGAQYF. The CDR3 DNA follows: TGTGCCAGCAGCTTGGGGGAATTAGCGGGAGGCGCGCAGTACTTC.

The chain uses TRBV7-9 and TRBJ2-7, with 7 bases matching TRBD1. The length of the CDR3 is 13 residues. The V and J ends lost 10 bases and 2 bases, in that order; junction bases with no gene match: 8. Germline V CDR1 and CDR2: SEHNR, FQNEAQ (reference sequence). CDR3 loop: CATDPGQPYEQYF. The DNA of the CDR3 is TGTGCCACCGATCCGGGACAGCCCTACGAGCAGTACTTC.

This clonotype came up many times. The chain joins TRBV11-2 to TRBJ1-6; TRBD1 is a possible D gene (5 bases). V dropped 1 base and J dropped 7 bases, with 20 bases sitting between them. The CDR3 loop spans 18 amino acids. Germline V CDR1 and CDR2: SGHAT, FQNNGV. The CDR3 bases are TGTGCCAGCAGCTTAGCCTATCCCAGGGCTGGCTGGAATTCACCCCTCCACTTT. As protein: CASSLAYPRAGWNSPLHF.